Presented here are 5 T cell receptor beta chains from one specimen sequenced in a study of cytomegalovirus exposure and HLA in healthy donors. The study ran its PCR with 60 Vbeta and 13 Jbeta primers. Some clones are missing from TCRdb's copy, which holds only in-frame ones; the method was immunoSEQ multiplex PCR. Here the sample spans a few hundred thousand clones, roughly four fifths being singletons. Sequencing input: PBMCs. The receptor set was obtained from a girl aged 10-17 years in good health and CMV-seronegative.

V usage is TRBV7-2 and J usage is TRBJ1-4; D remains ambiguous. The CDR3 consists of 14 residues. Looked up from germline, CDR1 is SGHTA and CDR2 is FQGNSA. V was clipped by 5 bases and J by 8 bases, with 15 bases between them. The CDR3 protein is CASSPVGSGEKLFF. DNA for the CDR3: TGTGCCAGCAGCCCGGTAGGGTCGGGAGAAAAACTGTTTTTT.

V and J are TRBV6-1 and TRBJ1-1; 8 bases map to TRBD1. The CDR3 consists of 15 residues. With 3 bases clipped from V and 2 bases from J, the junction kept 5 bases outside the gene matches. Per the germline V gene, CDR1 is MNHNS and CDR2 is SASEGT. The CDR3 sequence: CASSDADRGNTEAFF. The CDR3 region has the DNA TGTGCCAGCAGTGATGCAGACAGGGGCAACACTGAAGCTTTCTTT.

The chain uses TRBV19 and TRBJ1-2; D remains unclear. Per germline, CDR1 LNHDA and CDR2 SQIVND (reference sequence). This CDR3 contains 12 residues. V lost 7 bases and J 0 bases, leaving 6 bases between the germline ends. The CDR3 coding sequence is TGTGCCAGTATTGAGCCTAACTATGGCTACACCTTC. Protein product: CASIEPNYGYTF.

The chain uses TRBV29-1 and TRBJ2-3, with D possibly being TRBD2 (6 bases). The V gene's germline CDR1 is SQVTM and CDR2 ANQGSEA. The ends were cut back, 7 bases at V and 7 bases at J, with 21 bases in the middle. CDR3 length: 14 residues. CDR3 in amino acids: CSAKPGLAAYTQYF. The CDR3 DNA reads as TGCAGCGCCAAACCGGGACTCGCCGCCTATACGCAGTATTTT.

The chain links TRBV25-1 to TRBJ2-5, with 7 bases matching TRBD1. In germline, CDR1 is MGHDK, CDR2 SYGVNS. The CDR3 has 15 residues. J lost 2 bases, V lost 1 base, and 4 bases had no gene match. In DNA, the CDR3 is TGTGCCAGCAGTGAATCCTCGGGACAGCAAGAGACCCAGTACTTC. Protein product: CASSESSGQQETQYF.